The TCR beta chain under discussion was sequenced for a study of cytomegalovirus exposure and HLA in healthy donors. Germline loops: CDR1 LNHDA, CDR2 SQIVND (reference sequence). Unmatched junction bases numbered 5, after V lost 3 bases and J lost 1 base. CDR3 size: 16 residues. It was with 60 Vbeta and 13 Jbeta primers that the PCR ran. Libraries were prepared by immunoSEQ multiplex PCR; TCRdb keeps only in-frame clonotypes and omits some of them. Of 100,000 to 120,000 clones listed, 75% to 90% are singletons. The TCR originated in a man aged 35 to 55 in good health and CMV-seronegative. The chain carries TRBV19 and TRBJ2-5; 10 nucleotides align to TRBD2. The specimen was PBMCs. DNA of the CDR3: TGTGCCAGTAGTATGGAAGCGGGGGGGCCCCAAGAGACCCAGTACTTC. It encodes CASSMEAGGPQETQYF. Full variable domain (outside the CDR3, taken from reference TRBV19 and TRBJ2-5): DGGITQSPKYLFRKEGQNVTLSCEQNLNHDAMYWYRQDPGQGLRLIYYSQIVNDFQKGDIAEGYSVSREKKESFPLTVTSAQKNPTAFYLCASSMEAGGPQETQYFGPGTRLLVL.